Listed below are T cell receptor beta chains from one sample, sequenced in a study of blood T cells in healthy people across ages. TCRdb fed the 5' RACE reads into MiXCR, producing one record per CDR3 protein. The sample records about 800,000 distinct CDR3 sequences, more than 35% being singletons. Sequencing used blood. These receptors all come from an elderly man in good health. Both conserved end residues are trimmed from each CDR3. The order of the fields is V gene, CDR3 protein.

TRBV4-2 | ASSQERTSGRSEQY
TRBV28 | ASKTYSGANVLT
TRBV12-3/TRBV12-4 | ASSFEQIYGYT
TRBV28 | ATNLGPAPDEQF
TRBV29-1 | GVEGLNYEQY
TRBV6-5 | ASSYRGKRNYEQY
TRBV3-1 | ASSQDASLIDEQF
TRBV29-1 | STGASDGYT
TRBV27 | ASSYLQGGNSPLH
TRBV12-3/TRBV12-4 | ASSPRPEQDEQY
TRBV7-2 | ASSLAAGGYETQY
TRBV20-1 | SAHDTGTDTQY
TRBV30 | AGSTGNYGYT
TRBV7-3 | ASSLTSGAPYNEQY
TRBV9 | ASSAGRGAYGYT
TRBV12-3/TRBV12-4 | ASTSRGTASSYEQY
TRBV4-2 | ASSQVMAGHGYT
TRBV5-1 | ASSLEGTRSYEQY
TRBV27 | ASSFLASSGANVLT
TRBV7-2 | ASSDLYQNEQF
TRBV15 | ATSRGDRGYGEKLF
TRBV20-1 | SARQRGGMNEQF
TRBV29-1 | SVEVDGRSF
TRBV12-3/TRBV12-4 | ASSPVPGTYNEQF
TRBV28 | ASSGDLPYEQY
TRBV7-3 | ASSDVGVRQTDTQY
TRBV6-2/TRBV6-3 | ASSSATGSLSGYT
TRBV6-5 | ASTRGANNEQF
TRBV20-1 | SAEGGQGRKQY
TRBV9 | ASSVGADTDTQY
TRBV20-1 | SAPRLASNNEQF
TRBV5-1 | ASSLAQGTASSTDTQY
TRBV3-1 | ASSQLGVEEQF
TRBV6-2/TRBV6-3 | ASSYMRQREYSKEAQY
TRBV4-2 | ASSHRSGRKNNEQY
TRBV7-3 | ASSATGVSETQY
TRBV2 | ASCPNRDTTYEQY
TRBV28 | GAGGAF
TRBV2 | ASSESAGGSYNEQF
TRBV9 | ASSVGVANNEQF